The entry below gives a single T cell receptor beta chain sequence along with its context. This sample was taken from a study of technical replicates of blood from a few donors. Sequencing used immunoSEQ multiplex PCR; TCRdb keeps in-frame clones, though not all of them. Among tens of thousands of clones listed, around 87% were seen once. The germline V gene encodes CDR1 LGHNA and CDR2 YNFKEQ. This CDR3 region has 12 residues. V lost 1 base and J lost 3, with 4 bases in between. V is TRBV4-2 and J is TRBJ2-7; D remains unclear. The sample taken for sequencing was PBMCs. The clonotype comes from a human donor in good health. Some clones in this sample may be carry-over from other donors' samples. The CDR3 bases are TGTGCCAGCAGCCAAGGAGGCTACGAGCAGTACTTC. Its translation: CASSQGGYEQYF.